This T cell receptor (beta chain) derives from a study of PD-1 blockade in mismatch repair-deficient tumors. On the study more broadly: Patients had 12 mismatch repair-deficient cancer types, all previously treated and progressing. Regarding the study as a whole: Tumor-resident clones, often absent from pretreatment blood, expanded after pembrolizumab and then contracted.

Trimming stripped 4 bases from V and 2 bases from J, with 9 bases between. The germline V gene encodes CDR1 SGHTA and CDR2 FQGNSA. The CDR3 sequence is 13 residues long. TCRdb keeps only in-frame clones here, not all; method: immunoSEQ multiplex PCR. Altogether about 120,000 clones are present, roughly 90% being singletons, with the ten largest covering around 11%. Mismatch repair deficiency was confirmed in all patients, by PCR or immunohistochemistry. A remark on this clone: Its antigen is unidentified.

The sequence came from an adult with mismatch repair-deficient cancer. The J gene is TRBJ2-7, the V gene TRBV7-2; tentatively, D is TRBD1 or TRBD2 (5 bases each). This sample comprised peripheral blood, obtained approximately 72 weeks after starting pembrolizumab. The CDR3 DNA reads as TGTGCCAGCAGCTATGGGGGACCCTACGAGCAGTACTTC. Translated: CASSYGGPYEQYF.